These T cell receptor beta chains were read from a single sample in a study of T-cell reconstitution after alpha-beta-depleted transplantation in children. TCRdb recomputed calls from the PCR reads with MiXCR, one row per CDR3 protein. The table lists more than 500,000 distinct CDR3 sequences, over 10% of them singletons. The sample was PBMCs, mostly from graft donor cells, taken 180 days after TCRalphabeta/CD19-depleted stem cell transplant. The receptors stem from a female patient under 10 years old who had a stem cell transplant for aplastic anemia, so the T cells may come from the graft donor. Each CDR3 is given without its conserved first and last residue. Clone size, where shown, is once, few, many, or a class for clones that have expanded.

TRBV7-2	TRBJ2-3	.	ASSLGQGAGDTQY
TRBV29-1	TRBJ2-2	few	SVGRTVGSTGELF
TRBV6-5	TRBJ1-4	.	ASSYSRAWGEKLF
TRBV6-1	TRBJ1-2	.	ASTLPSYGYT
TRBV14	TRBJ1-2	.	ASSQVWKGSSGYT
TRBV28	TRBJ2-7	.	ASSVNRGRVEQY
TRBV18	TRBJ2-1	.	ASSPQDRRMGQF
TRBV20-1	TRBJ1-2	few	SARSQGPLGGYT
TRBV5-1	TRBJ2-3	.	ASSFTRETTDTQY
TRBV5-4	TRBJ2-1	many	ASSLGLAGVYNEQF
TRBV5-6	TRBJ2-5	.	ASSPGTLCLAGFQETQY
TRBV28	TRBJ1-3	few	ASRPPGTGNTIY
TRBV20-1	TRBJ2-3	many	SADRDSTDTQY
TRBV28	TRBJ2-3	.	ASSLGGTGDSDTQY
TRBV4-3	TRBJ2-7	few	ASSQDGTGTSYEQY
TRBV29-1	TRBJ1-2	few	SAEGDNYGYT
TRBV12-3/TRBV12-4	TRBJ1-1	.	ASRYLDSERAF
TRBV28	TRBJ1-1	few	ASHAQGRSEAF
TRBV28	TRBJ2-4	many	ASSYGTLAGEDIQY
TRBV3-1	TRBJ2-4	.	ASSQGGTSGTKNIQY
TRBV6-5	TRBJ2-3	few	ASSYVAGRLTDTQY
TRBV12-3/TRBV12-4	TRBJ2-2	many	ASSLTPGIGTGELF
TRBV6-2/TRBV6-3	TRBJ2-5	few	ASSYYRWSTGFVQETQY
TRBV6-1	TRBJ2-3	.	ASSEVAGGVTDTQY
TRBV5-1	TRBJ2-1	few	ASSLAFGLASANSYNEQF
TRBV7-2	TRBJ1-1	.	ASSLDWDRVAEAF
TRBV25-1	TRBJ2-2	.	ASSDFRAGELF
TRBV24-1	TRBJ1-1	few	ATRALLSTEAF
TRBV20-1	TRBJ1-5	.	SATSWTGGNQPQH
TRBV4-2	TRBJ2-1	.	AIGPGRLGGYNEQF
TRBV12-5	TRBJ2-1	few	ASGHLPGRMNNEQF
TRBV12-3/TRBV12-4	TRBJ1-2	few	ASSPLRLGYT
TRBV12-3/TRBV12-4	TRBJ1-1	few	ASSLALTGPDTEAF
TRBV29-1	TRBJ2-1	many	SGDRKDGDEQF
TRBV29-1	TRBJ1-2	many	SVGALGLGRVDYGYT
TRBV12-3/TRBV12-4	TRBJ2-3	few	ASSLSAGGPDTQY
TRBV4-2	TRBJ2-6	.	ASLRAPWDYIPGANVLT
TRBV11-2	TRBJ2-1	few	ASSLPSGRAYIEQF
TRBV20-1	TRBJ2-4	.	SALPPTGVAKNIQY
TRBV2	TRBJ2-1	many	ASSEAGTPYNEQF
TRBV28	TRBJ2-3	.	ASSAAGESDTQY
TRBV18	TRBJ2-3	.	ASSPPSRASTDTQY
TRBV20-1	TRBJ1-4	.	SARLPGPHSGEKLF
TRBV4-1	TRBJ2-5	few	ASSQETSGRGETQY
TRBV7-7	TRBJ2-2	few	ASSSTGGAPGELF